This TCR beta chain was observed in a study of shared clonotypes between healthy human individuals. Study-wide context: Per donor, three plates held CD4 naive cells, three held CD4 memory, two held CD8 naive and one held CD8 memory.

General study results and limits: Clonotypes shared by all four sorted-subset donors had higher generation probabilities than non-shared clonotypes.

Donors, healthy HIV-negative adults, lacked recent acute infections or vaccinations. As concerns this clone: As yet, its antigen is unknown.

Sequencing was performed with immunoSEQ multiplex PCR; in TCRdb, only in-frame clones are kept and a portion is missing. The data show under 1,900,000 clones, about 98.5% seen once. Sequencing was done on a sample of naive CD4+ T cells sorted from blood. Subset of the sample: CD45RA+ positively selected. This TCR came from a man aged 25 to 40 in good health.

CDR3 region: CASSIEIRLGPQHF. CDR3 in DNA: TGTGCCAGTAGTATAGAGATCCGCCTAGGGCCCCAGCATTTT. V is TRBV19 and J is TRBJ1-5; unclear D gene. This CDR3 region has 14 residues. The V end was cut by 0 bases, the J end by 9 bases, with 12 bases between. Germline V gene data show CDR1 as LNHDA and CDR2 as SQIVND (reference sequence).